Included here is one T cell receptor beta chain sequence, with context. What antigen it recognizes has not been identified. Per-base qualities were not stored, and no clone one base away is much larger. Thawed unstimulated PBMCs were stained for CD3, CD4 and CD8 and FACS-sorted into CD3+CD4+ and CD3+CD8+ populations. Each of the 8 studied subjects was randomized to immunosuppression withdrawal. The Qiagen DNeasy Blood and Tissue Kit was used for genomic DNA isolation. These data come from a study of T cell clones after liver transplantation (dated by TCRdb to 2018 to 2020). Background for the entire study: Samples were obtained from ITN030ST, a randomized trial in which withdrawal of immunosuppression was attempted within 2 years of liver transplantation. Of the 8 liver transplant recipients making up the studied cohort, 3 were classified as tolerant and 5 as non-tolerant. To count as tolerant, a recipient had to stay completely off immunosuppression for at least one year without liver enzymes climbing beyond twice the upper limit of normal. Donor-reactive T cell clones were identified by TCRbeta sequencing after a pre-transplant mixed lymphocyte reaction and then tracked in post-transplant blood. Three of the eight recipients were HCV-positive; the others were transplanted for non-autoimmune, non-viral indications. As an antigen-independent comparator for donor-reactive sequences, third party-reactive TCRbeta sequences were also identified from pre-transplant MLRs. The subjects received no induction therapy and were kept on standard immunosuppression until randomization at 12-24 months post-transplant. Blood samples were collected pre-transplant, pre-randomization before withdrawal, and post-randomization after either full withdrawal or failed withdrawal. General conclusions and limits of the study: When repertoire turnover was accounted for, significantly reduced detection of donor-reactive sequences was found in 7 of 8 subjects for CD4 and in 8 of 8 subjects for CD8. Without allograft tissue specimens, donor-reactive T cells may have migrated into the graft rather than being deleted. In two subjects, low numbers of available donor cells limited the measurable donor-reactive repertoire. The conclusions were preliminary, being limited by small, heterogeneous patient numbers and by non-standardized post-transplant time points. Donor-reactive sequences decreased more than third party-reactive sequences, which suggests partial antigen-specific deletion that was not related to withdrawal success. A significant post-transplant decrease in circulating donor-reactive CD4 TCRbeta sequences was observed in 5 of 8 subjects, irrespective of tolerance or HCV status.

High-throughput TCRbeta CDR3 sequencing of frozen genomic DNA was performed by immunoSEQ, with PCR amplification, mapping, bias correction and internal controls included. The published analysis was carried out like this. Only productive rearrangements were retained, with each unique TCRbeta sequence defined by its CDR3 nucleotide sequence together with its V and J gene. Donor-reactive sequences required at least 5-fold expansion in CFSE-low cells versus unstimulated pre-transplant cells and at least 0.01% frequency. To ensure at least 90% detection power, minimum frequency thresholds were set for each subject based on that subject's lowest-template unstimulated sample. Repertoire turnover was measured by Jensen-Shannon divergence between the top 1000 TCRbeta sequences post- and pre-transplant. Two-sided Fisher's exact tests were used to test for changes in how often donor-reactive sequences were detected. Not all clones reach the TCRdb copy of this immuneACCESS table, which keeps in-frame sequences only. Checked studies attribute under half of the gap to unresolved V genes and leave the rest unexplained. V, J and clone size are taken as reported in that table, and D and trimming were inferred from the DNA itself. The sample table holds about 33,000 clones, of which about 95% were seen once. Roughly 26% of the sample comes from the top ten.

CDR1 and CDR2 are read off the germline V gene as MDHEN and SYDVKM. The CDR3, from cysteine to phenylalanine, totals 15 residues. The CDR3 DNA has 45 bases and is translated from base 1. V and J are trimmed by 2 bases and 8 bases, and the gene matches miss 9 bases of the junction. The source of this sequence is a human patient who received a liver transplant. After a transplant, some T cells may be the graft donor's own cells. Sequenced material: CD8+ T cells from blood, taken 12 months after liver transplant. The chain couples TRBV28 to TRBJ1-2, and 9 junctional nucleotides match TRBD1. DNA sequence: TGTGCCAGCAGTTTAAGAGGGACAGGGATGGAGGGCTACACCTTC. This is translated as CASSLRGTGMEGYTF.